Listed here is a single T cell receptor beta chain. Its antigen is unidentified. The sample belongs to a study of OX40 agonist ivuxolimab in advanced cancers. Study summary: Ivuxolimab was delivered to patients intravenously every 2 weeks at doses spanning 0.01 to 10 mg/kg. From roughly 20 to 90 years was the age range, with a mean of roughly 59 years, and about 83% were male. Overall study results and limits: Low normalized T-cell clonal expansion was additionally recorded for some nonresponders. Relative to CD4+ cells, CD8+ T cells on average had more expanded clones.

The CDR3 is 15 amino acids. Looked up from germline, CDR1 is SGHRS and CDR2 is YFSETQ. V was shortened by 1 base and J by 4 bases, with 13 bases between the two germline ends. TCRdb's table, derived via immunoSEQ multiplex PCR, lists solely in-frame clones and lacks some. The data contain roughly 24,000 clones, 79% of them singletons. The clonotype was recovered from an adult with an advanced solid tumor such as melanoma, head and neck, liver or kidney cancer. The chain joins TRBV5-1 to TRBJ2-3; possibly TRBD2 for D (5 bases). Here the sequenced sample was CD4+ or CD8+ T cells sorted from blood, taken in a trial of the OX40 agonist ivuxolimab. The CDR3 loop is CASSLNGNAADTQYF. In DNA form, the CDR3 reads TGCGCCAGCAGCTTGAACGGGAACGCCGCAGATACGCAGTATTTT.